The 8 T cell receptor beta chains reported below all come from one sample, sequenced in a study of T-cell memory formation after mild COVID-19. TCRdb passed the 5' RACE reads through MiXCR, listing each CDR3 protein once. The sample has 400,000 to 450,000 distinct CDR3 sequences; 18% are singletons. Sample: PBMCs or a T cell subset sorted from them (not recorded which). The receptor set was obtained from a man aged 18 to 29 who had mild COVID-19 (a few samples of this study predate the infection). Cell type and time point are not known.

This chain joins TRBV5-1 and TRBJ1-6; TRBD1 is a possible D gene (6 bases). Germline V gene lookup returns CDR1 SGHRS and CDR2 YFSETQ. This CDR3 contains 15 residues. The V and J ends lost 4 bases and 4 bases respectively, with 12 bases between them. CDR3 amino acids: CASSQQGPYNSPLHF. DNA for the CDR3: TGCGCCAGCAGCCAACAGGGACCGTATAATTCACCCCTCCACTTT.

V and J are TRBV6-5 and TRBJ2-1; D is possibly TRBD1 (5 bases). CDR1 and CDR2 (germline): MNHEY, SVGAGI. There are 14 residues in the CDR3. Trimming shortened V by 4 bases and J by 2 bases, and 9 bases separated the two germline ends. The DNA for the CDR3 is TGTGCCAGCAGTTTCAGGGTTACCTACAATGAGCAGTTCTTC. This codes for CASSFRVTYNEQFF.

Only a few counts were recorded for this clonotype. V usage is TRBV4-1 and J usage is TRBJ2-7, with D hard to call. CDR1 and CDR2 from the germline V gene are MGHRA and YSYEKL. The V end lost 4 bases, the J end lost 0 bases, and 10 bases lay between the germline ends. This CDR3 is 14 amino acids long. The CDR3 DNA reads TGCGCCAGCAGCCCCAACCCGAGCTCCTACGAGCAGTACGTC. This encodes CASSPNPSSYEQYV.

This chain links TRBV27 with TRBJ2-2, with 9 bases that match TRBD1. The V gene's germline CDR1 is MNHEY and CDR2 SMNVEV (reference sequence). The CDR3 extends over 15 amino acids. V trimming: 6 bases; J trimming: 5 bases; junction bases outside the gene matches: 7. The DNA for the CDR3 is TGTGCCAGCAGAGATACAGGGGGCGCGACCGGGGAGCTGTTTTTT. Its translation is CASRDTGGATGELFF.

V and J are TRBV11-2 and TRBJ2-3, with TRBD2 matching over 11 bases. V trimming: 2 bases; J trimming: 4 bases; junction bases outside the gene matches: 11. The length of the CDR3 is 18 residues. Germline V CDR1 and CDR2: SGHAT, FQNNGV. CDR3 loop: CASSLTSGGPAVADTQYF. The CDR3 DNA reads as TGTGCCAGCAGCTTAACTAGCGGGGGCCCCGCCGTCGCAGATACGCAGTATTTT.

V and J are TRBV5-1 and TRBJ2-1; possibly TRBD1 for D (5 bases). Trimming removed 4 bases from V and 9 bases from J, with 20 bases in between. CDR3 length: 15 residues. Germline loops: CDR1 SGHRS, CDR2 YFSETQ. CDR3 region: CASSQTATDRAEQFF. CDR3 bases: TGCGCCAGCAGCCAAACCGCGACAGATCGCGCTGAGCAGTTCTTC. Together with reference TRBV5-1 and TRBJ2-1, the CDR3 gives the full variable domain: KAGVTQTPRYLIKTRGQQVTLSCSPISGHRSVSWYQQTPGQGLQFLFEYFSETQRNKGNFPGRFSGRQFSNSRSEMNVSTLELGDSALYLCASSQTATDRAEQFFGPGTRLTVL.

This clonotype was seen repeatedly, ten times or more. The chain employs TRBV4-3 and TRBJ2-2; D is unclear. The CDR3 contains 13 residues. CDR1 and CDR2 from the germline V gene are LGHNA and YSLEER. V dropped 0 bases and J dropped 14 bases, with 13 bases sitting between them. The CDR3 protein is CASSQDFASSLFF. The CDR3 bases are TGCGCCAGCAGCCAAGATTTTGCGAGTTCCCTGTTTTTT.

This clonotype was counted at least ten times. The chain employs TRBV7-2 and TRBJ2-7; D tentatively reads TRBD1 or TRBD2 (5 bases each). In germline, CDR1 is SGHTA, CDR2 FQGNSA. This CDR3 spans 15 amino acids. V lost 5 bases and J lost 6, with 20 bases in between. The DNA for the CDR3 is TGTGCCAGCAGCCATGACCAGGGATGGGCGGGCGAGCAGTACTTC. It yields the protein CASSHDQGWAGEQYF.